Below, one TCR beta chain is given with its context. Its antigen is undetermined. The sample is drawn from a study of T cells expressing NK-cell markers. At the level of the study: Beta-chain profiling covered CD3+CD56+NKG2C+, CD3+CD56+NKG2C- and CD3+CD56-NKG2C+ sorted subsets. Overall study findings and caveats: Clarity on HCMV specificity was lacking for the expanded NKG2C+ T cell clones. The CD3+CD56-NKG2C+ fraction was also led by these clonotypes in a few donors. Dominant NKG2C+ clonotype frequencies of roughly 1.0-7.5% of CD8+ T cells were measured in several donors.

TCRdb reprocessed the 5' RACE reads and keeps a single row for each CDR3 protein, giving no DNA. The listing records a few hundred thousand distinct CDR3 sequences. The CDR3 runs to 16 residues. The germline V gene has CDR1 MNHEY and CDR2 SVGAGI. The chain links TRBV6-5 to TRBJ1-6; TCRdb picks TRBD1, but there is no DNA to check that call. The specimen sequenced was blood T cells: a sorted CD56 or NKG2C T cell subset, CD4+ or CD8+ T cells, or bulk PBMC T cells (not recorded which). The clonotype originates from a man aged 18-70 years in good health. This chain's CDR3 is CASSYNPPGGGSPLHF.